The source of this T cell receptor (beta chain) is a study of tumor and adjacent non-tumor tissue in lung cancer. Study background: The patients, approximately 9 men and 4 or 5 women, were about 31 to 80 with stage I to III disease. Findings and limits, study-wide: Top 100 clones took a larger repertoire share in normal lung.

This sample's RNA came from whole unsorted tissue. This CDR3 is 14 amino acids long. The V gene's germline CDR1 is DFQATT and CDR2 SNEGSKA (reference sequence). Turning to this clonotype: Its specificity is not known. A read error may account for a junction end that differs from germline.

Three rounds of nested PCR, following a modified ARM-PCR protocol, produced the TCRbeta library. TCRdb reprocessed the multiplex PCR reads with MiXCR, giving one entry per CDR3 protein. The data show tens of thousands of distinct CDR3 sequences, roughly 80% seen once. This TCR derives from a woman aged 45-65 years with non-small cell lung cancer. Sample: lung tumor tissue. The chain couples TRBV20-1 to TRBJ2-7, with D possibly TRBD2 on 5 matching bases. The CDR3 DNA follows: TGCAGTGCTAGAGATCCACGGGATCGGTACGAACAGTACTTC. Protein product: CSARDPRDRYEQYF.